This T cell receptor (beta chain) was found in a study of cytomegalovirus exposure and HLA in healthy donors. Study findings and constraints: In vitro experiments confirmed that three CMV-associated chains were specific for CMV antigens.

The CDR3 consists of 12 residues. Trimming shortened V by 6 bases and J by 1 base, and 7 bases separated the two germline ends. CDR1 and CDR2 from the germline V gene are KGHSH and LQKENI. As regards this clone: Antigen: not known. Other DNA sequences in the same sample also yield this CDR3.

With 60 Vbeta and 13 Jbeta primers, the PCR was carried out. TCRdb's copy holds only in-frame clones and misses some; the assay was immunoSEQ multiplex PCR. The profile shows about 160,000 clones, approximately 82% of them singletons. Source material: PBMCs. The origin of this receptor is a male donor in good health and CMV-seronegative. This rearrangement joins TRBV18 to TRBJ2-7, with D possibly TRBD2 on 5 matching bases. Here the CDR3 reads CASSRDSYEQYF. DNA for the CDR3: TGTGCCAGCTCCCGGGATTCCTACGAGCAGTACTTC. Drawing the rest from reference TRBV18 and TRBJ2-7, the complete variable domain is NAGVMQNPRHLVRRRGQEARLRCSPMKGHSHVYWYRQLPEEGLKFMVYLQKENIIDESGMPKERFSAEFPKEGPSILRIQQVVRGDSAAYFCASSRDSYEQYFGPGTRLTVT.